This TCR beta chain originates from a study of cytomegalovirus exposure and HLA in healthy donors. Comments on this clone: What it binds is not known.

V gave up 6 bases and J gave up 7 bases; unmatched junction bases: 5. This CDR3 is 13 amino acids long. Germline CDR1 reads SQVTM; CDR2 reads ANQGSEA. All donors participated as healthy donors of bone marrow. Overall study findings and caveats: Earlier analysis looked at TCR beta V segments, and most were productive about 87% or about 30% of the time.

13 Jbeta primers and 60 Vbeta primers were used for the PCR. Sequencing was performed with immunoSEQ multiplex PCR; in TCRdb, only in-frame clones are kept and a portion is missing. Of fewer than 250,000 clones listed, over 75% were seen once; the top ten hold 1.5% to 2%. Sequenced input: PBMCs. This sequence joins TRBV29-1 and TRBJ1-4, with TRBD1 identical over 10 bases. This TCR derives from a male donor in good health and CMV-seronegative. The CDR3 spells CSVLDRGLEKLFF. CDR3 coding DNA: TGCAGCGTCCTTGACAGGGGGCTTGAAAAACTGTTTTTT.